One sample yielded the 12 T cell receptor beta chains listed below, sequenced in a study of radiotherapy plus CTLA-4 blockade in lung cancer (dated 2018 in TCRdb). The library relied on the immunoSEQ multiplex PCR assay. The immuneACCESS repertoire file appears here via TCRdb, limited to in-frame rearrangements. These files lack a portion of the clones; in checked studies, under half of the deficit traces to unresolved V genes, and the cause of the others is not known. The sample contains around 45,000 clones, approximately 76% of them found a single time. The ten largest make up approximately 8.8% of the sample. The sample in question was peripheral blood, obtained from a patient treated with radiotherapy plus ipilimumab. Every receptor here comes from a human donor with non-small cell lung cancer who had stable disease on radiotherapy plus ipilimumab.

This clone was observed a single time. The J gene is TRBJ1-5, the V gene TRBV21-1; TRBD1 is taken as the D call from the table, unchecked against the DNA. TRBV21-1 is a pseudogene segment. There are 16 residues in the CDR3. The chain's CDR3 is CASSKVAGASNQPQHF. DNA for the CDR3: TGTGCCAGCAGCAAAGTGGCAGGGGCGAGCAATCAGCCCCAGCATTTT.

The genes are TRBV11-2 and TRBJ1-2; the D is unclear. The V end lost 5 bases, the J end lost 1 base, and 17 bases lay between the germline ends. Germline CDR1 reads SGHAT; CDR2 reads FQNNGV. This CDR3 has 16 residues. The CDR3 DNA reads TGTGCCAGCAGCCTAATGGCAGTGGGGAATAACTATGGCTACACCTTC. Translated: CASSLMAVGNNYGYTF.

The J gene is TRBJ1-2, the V gene TRBV29-1; D gene unclear. Trimming took 4 bases from V and 7 from J, leaving 19 bases between them. Germline V gene data show CDR1 as SQVTM and CDR2 as ANQGSEA. CDR3 length: 14 residues. The CDR3 sequence: CSVGSDDRERGYTF. As DNA, the CDR3 is TGCAGCGTTGGGTCGGACGATAGGGAACGTGGCTACACCTTC.

This chain links TRBV11-2 with TRBJ2-7; no definite D call. V gave up 1 base and J gave up 6 bases, with 10 bases separating them. The germline CDR1 and CDR2 sequences are SGHAT and FQNNGV. There are 13 residues in the CDR3. CDR3 sequence reads: CASSLAGFFEQYV. In DNA, the CDR3 is TGTGCCAGCAGCTTAGCTGGATTCTTCGAGCAGTACGTC.

This clone was picked up one time. The rearrangement joins TRBV9 to TRBJ2-6; no reliable D call. Germline assignment: CDR1 SGDLS and CDR2 YYNGEE. The CDR3 is 16 residues long. V was shortened by 4 bases and J by 8 bases, with 19 bases between the two germline ends. The CDR3 loop is CASSQPRTAGSNVLTF. The CDR3 DNA is TGTGCCAGCAGCCAACCCCGGACGGCAGGTTCCAACGTCCTGACTTTC.

CDR3: CAWSPYRSGGNIQYF. CDR3 in DNA: TGTGCCTGGAGTCCTTACCGTAGCGGGGGAAACATTCAGTACTTC. This chain uses TRBV30 with TRBJ2-4; 9 bases are shared with TRBD2. Trimming removed 2 bases from V and 6 bases from J; junction bases left unmatched: 8. CDR1 is GTSNPN, CDR2 SVGIG, per germline (reference sequence). This CDR3 region has 15 residues. The full variable domain, its missing parts supplied by reference TRBV30 and TRBJ2-4, is SQTIHQWPATLVQPVGSPLSLECTVEGTSNPNLYWYRQAAGRGLQLLFYSVGIGQISSEVPQNLSASRPQDRQFILSSKKLLLSDSGFYLCAWSPYRSGGNIQYFGAGTRLSVL.

This clone has just one count. The J gene is TRBJ1-5, the V gene TRBV13, with a tentative D call TRBD1 (5 bases). CDR1 is PRHDT and CDR2 is FYEKMQ in the germline V gene (reference sequence). The ends were cut back, 0 bases at V and 7 bases at J, with 13 bases in the middle. CDR3 length: 15 residues. Here the CDR3 DNA reads TGTGCCAGCAGCTTAGGCCGGTCAGGGCTACAGCCCCAGCATTTT. Its protein is CASSLGRSGLQPQHF. Combining the CDR3 with reference TRBV13 and TRBJ1-5 gives the whole variable domain AAGVIQSPRHLIKEKRETATLKCYPIPRHDTVYWYQQGPGQDPQFLISFYEKMQSDKGSIPDRFSAQQFSDYHSELNMSSLELGDSALYFCASSLGRSGLQPQHFGDGTRLSIL.

The J gene is TRBJ1-1, the V gene TRBV5-5; 7 nucleotides match TRBD1. Germline CDR1 reads SGHKS; CDR2 reads YYEKEE (reference sequence). This CDR3 region has 14 residues. The ends lost 0 bases at V and 5 bases at J; junction bases unmatched: 4. The CDR3 is CASSLGQGGTEAFF. The CDR3 DNA reads TGTGCCAGCAGCTTGGGACAGGGTGGGACTGAAGCTTTCTTT.

The rearrangement links TRBV2 to TRBJ2-2; no reliable D call. CDR1 and CDR2 from the germline V gene are SNHLY and FYNNEI. Deletions cut 6 bases from V and 6 bases from J, with 11 bases between. This CDR3 comprises 13 residues. The CDR3 protein is CASSQTVAGELFF. For the CDR3, the DNA is TGTGCCAGCAGCCAGACGGTAGCCGGGGAGCTGTTTTTT.

The chain links TRBV7-6 to TRBJ2-5; D uncertain. The CDR3 totals 14 residues. Between the trimmed V and J ends, which lost 3 bases and 1 base, there was a span of 9 bases. The germline V gene encodes CDR1 SGHVS and CDR2 FNYEAQ. The CDR3 nucleotides are TGTGCCAGCAGCTTGATGCACAGCCAAGAGACCCAGTACTTC. Translating it yields CASSLMHSQETQYF.

The gene calls are TRBV28 and TRBJ1-6; no firm D call. This CDR3 contains 15 residues. Trimming removed 9 bases from V and 2 bases from J, with 14 bases in between. The V gene's germline CDR1 is MDHEN and CDR2 SYDVKM. The CDR3 loop is CASYEGGAYNSPLHF. CDR3 DNA: TGTGCCAGTTACGAGGGAGGAGCCTATAATTCACCCCTCCACTTT.

This chain uses TRBV7-9 with TRBJ2-7; D ambiguous. Germline CDR1 reads SEHNR; CDR2 reads FQNEAQ (reference sequence). This CDR3 has 12 amino acids. Trimming took off 3 bases at V and 1 base at J, with 4 bases between the two ends. The CDR3 DNA is TGTGCCAGCAGCTTTGCATCCTACGAGCAGTACTTC. Encoded protein: CASSFASYEQYF.